This T cell receptor (beta chain) was sequenced during a study of post-analysis software for immune sequencing data. Study in general: Progressive-relapsing, secondary progressive and relapsing-remitting multiple sclerosis were among the disease courses included.

CDR3 size: 14 residues. V was clipped by 3 bases and J by 3 bases, with 12 bases between them. Germline V gene sequence: CDR1 MNHNS, CDR2 SASEGT. General observations from the study: Analysis by F measure revealed that same-batch samples clustered strongly together. Normalized Chao1 diversity in multiple sclerosis patients fell significantly below that of controls. In patients, TRBV5-6, TRBV5-1 and TRBV20-1 belonged to five or six TRBV segments found more frequently than in controls.

The TCR beta cDNA libraries carried unique molecular identifiers. T cells numbering roughly 1 to 10 million yielded around 500,000 cDNA molecules. One entry per CDR3 protein, called by TCRdb with MiXCR from the PCR reads. The sample yields 750,000 to 900,000 distinct CDR3 sequences, roughly 50% seen once. Comment on this clonotype: Its antigen is undetermined.

The receptor's source is a girl aged 5-17 years with multiple sclerosis. The J gene is TRBJ2-7, the V gene TRBV6-1; tentative D call: TRBD1 (5 bases). The sequenced material came from blood. The CDR3 reads CASSDRVKVYEQYF. The CDR3 DNA reads TGTGCCAGCAGTGACAGGGTAAAGGTCTACGAGCAGTACTTC.